These 8 T cell receptor beta chains share one sample of origin, sequenced in a study of graft-versus-host responses after intestinal transplantation. Sequencing was performed with immunoSEQ multiplex PCR; in TCRdb, only in-frame clones are kept and a portion is missing. This table has over 40,000 clones, 90% to 95% appearing once. The source was PBMCs, collected approximately 740 days after a first intestinal transplant, on the day of a second. Receptors were obtained from a human patient who received an intestinal transplant, so some T cells may come from the graft donor.

The chain couples TRBV28 to TRBJ2-1, with D maybe TRBD2 (6 bases). The CDR3 runs to 18 residues. Germline CDR1 reads MDHEN; CDR2 reads SYDVKM. V lost 6 bases and J lost 8, with 29 bases in between. The CDR3 protein is CASRKRRDSSRGDHEQFF. CDR3 DNA: TGTGCCAGCAGAAAACGCCGGGACTCCTCCCGGGGAGACCATGAGCAGTTCTTC.

The chain combines TRBV28 with TRBJ2-1; TRBD1 matches 11 bases. CDR1 and CDR2 (germline): MDHEN, SYDVKM. Germline trimming cut 6 bases from V and 4 bases from J; bases unmatched to any gene: 5. The CDR3 consists of 15 residues. CDR3 amino acids: CASSRTGGPYNEQFF. The DNA for the CDR3 is TGTGCCAGCAGCCGGACAGGGGGCCCTTACAATGAGCAGTTCTTC.

V and J are TRBV2 and TRBJ2-7; D gene uncertain. Germline V gives CDR1 SNHLY, CDR2 FYNNEI. V was trimmed by 0 bases and J by 3 bases, leaving 18 bases between them. This CDR3 is built from 17 residues. This chain's CDR3 is CASSEALLGIPHYEQYF. CDR3 sequence (DNA): TGTGCCAGCAGTGAAGCGCTGTTAGGGATTCCCCACTACGAGCAGTACTTC.

DNA for the CDR3: TGCGCCAGCAGCTTGTCAGTGGGGGGGCGTCAAGAGACCCAGTACTTC. As protein: CASSLSVGGRQETQYF. V gene TRBV5-1 combines with J gene TRBJ2-5, with a possible D match to TRBD2 (7 bases). Trimming removed 1 base at V and 2 bases at J, with 15 bases between. Germline V gene lookup returns CDR1 SGHRS and CDR2 YFSETQ. The CDR3 contains 16 residues.

The V and J genes are TRBV5-1 and TRBJ1-4; D perhaps matches TRBD1 (5 bases). The germline V and J ends were trimmed by 4 bases and 5 bases, with 15 bases remaining between them. Germline CDR1 and CDR2: SGHRS and YFSETQ. The CDR3 runs to 15 residues. Here the CDR3 DNA reads TGCGCCAGCAGCCCGACCGGGACGGGGAATGAAAAACTGTTTTTT. Protein sequence: CASSPTGTGNEKLFF.

CDR3 coding DNA: TGCAGCGTTGCTCTGGAAGGAGCCCCCTACGAGCAGTACTTC. Translation gives CSVALEGAPYEQYF. This chain connects TRBV29-1 to TRBJ2-7; D unclear. This CDR3 region has 14 residues. CDR1 and CDR2 (germline): SQVTM, ANQGSEA. V lost 4 bases and J lost 2, with 15 bases in between.

The chain is built from TRBV9 and TRBJ2-7; 13 positions agree with TRBD2. The ends lost 3 bases at V and 5 bases at J; junction bases unmatched: 5. The V gene's germline CDR1 is SGDLS and CDR2 YYNGEE. CDR3 length: 15 residues. CDR3 residues: CASSAGLAGAHEQYF. CDR3 nucleotide sequence: TGTGCCAGCAGCGCCGGACTAGCGGGAGCCCACGAGCAGTACTTC.

Here the CDR3 DNA reads TGTGCCAGCAGCTTAGGGGACGTTGGGTCAGAGACCCAGTACTTC. This codes for CASSLGDVGSETQYF. The rearrangement joins TRBV5-4 to TRBJ2-5; perhaps D is TRBD1 or TRBD2 (5 bases each). This CDR3 has 15 residues. V lost 2 bases and J 4 bases, leaving 15 bases between the germline ends. CDR1 is SGHNT and CDR2 is YYREEE in the germline V gene (reference sequence).